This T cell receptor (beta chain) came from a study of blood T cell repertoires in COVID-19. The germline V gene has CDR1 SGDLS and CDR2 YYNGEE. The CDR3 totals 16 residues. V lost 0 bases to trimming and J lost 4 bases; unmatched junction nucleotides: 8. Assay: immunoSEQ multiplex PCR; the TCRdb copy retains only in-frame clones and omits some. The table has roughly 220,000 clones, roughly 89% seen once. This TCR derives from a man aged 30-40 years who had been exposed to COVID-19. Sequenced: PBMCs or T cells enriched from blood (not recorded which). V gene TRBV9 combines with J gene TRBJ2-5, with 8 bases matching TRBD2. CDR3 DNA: TGTGCCAGCAGCGTAGGGGTCGGGGGGGCCGGAGAGACCCAGTACTTC. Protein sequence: CASSVGVGGAGETQYF.